The 30 T cell receptor beta chains below all came from one sample that was sequenced in a study of blood T cells in healthy people across ages. Through a sample-barcoded 5' primer and a J-beta primer mix, a second PCR was run for about 6 to 11 cycles. TCRdb used MiXCR to reprocess the 5' RACE reads, holding one entry per CDR3 protein. The data hold around 790,000 distinct CDR3 sequences, with around 42% observed a single time. Sequencing used blood. All receptors come from a man in his fifties or sixties in good health.

About this clonotype itself: A junction boundary mismatches the germline segment, possibly from a read error. The chain employs TRBV10-3 and TRBJ2-3; 7 bases align to TRBD2. The CDR3 covers 15 residues. Per germline, CDR1 ENHRY and CDR2 SYGVKD. CDR3 nucleotide sequence: TGTGCCCTCAGTTTGGGGACTACGAACACAGATACGCAGTATTTT. It specifies CALSLGTTNTDTQYF.

V and J are TRBV24-1 and TRBJ2-1; D is possibly TRBD2 (5 bases). V shed 6 bases and J shed 9 bases, with 17 bases lying between them. This CDR3 contains 14 residues. Germline assignment: CDR1 KGHDR and CDR2 SFDVKD. CDR3 protein: CATSLRGGLVEQFF. The CDR3 DNA reads TGTGCCACCAGTTTGAGAGGAGGCCTCGTTGAGCAGTTCTTC.

The gene calls are TRBV7-2 and TRBJ1-2; TRBD1 matches 7 bases. CDR3 length: 16 residues. From germline, CDR1 is SGHTA and CDR2 FQGNSA. V lost 4 bases, J lost 7 bases, and 15 bases stayed unmatched. The CDR3 reads CASSSSQGERGAGYTF. As DNA, the CDR3 is TGTGCCAGCAGCTCAAGCCAGGGGGAGAGAGGGGCTGGCTACACCTTC.

V usage is TRBV6-2 or TRBV6-3 and J usage is TRBJ1-2; TRBD1 might be the D (5 bases). The CDR3 loop spans 15 amino acids. In germline, CDR1 is MNHEY, CDR2 SVGEGT. The V gene lost 0 bases and the J gene lost 8 bases, with 16 bases spanning the gap. The chain's CDR3 is CASSYSVRGKGGYTF. DNA for the CDR3: TGTGCCAGCAGTTACTCCGTACGGGGGAAAGGGGGCTACACCTTC.

Only a few counts were recorded for this clonotype. V is TRBV20-1 and J is TRBJ2-7, with 8 bases aligning to TRBD1. CDR1 and CDR2 from the germline V gene are DFQATT and SNEGSKA (reference sequence). The junction had 6 bases not matched to a gene; V was cut back by 5 bases and J by 0 bases. CDR3 length: 14 amino acids. The CDR3 nucleotides read TGCAGTGCTCACGACAGGGGAAGCTCCTACGAGCAGTACTTC. Protein product: CSAHDRGSSYEQYF.

The chain uses TRBV12-3 or TRBV12-4 and TRBJ2-3; D uncertain. The CDR3 is 13 amino acids. Trimming took off 6 bases at V and 4 bases at J, with 11 bases between the two ends. The DNA for the CDR3 is TGTGCCAGCAGCCACGTATGGGCAGATACGCAGTATTTT. It encodes CASSHVWADTQYF.

The V and J genes are TRBV7-2 and TRBJ1-6; D is unresolved. The CDR3 extends over 13 amino acids. Deletions cut 0 bases from V and 9 bases from J, with 6 bases between. Germline V lookup: CDR1 SGHTA, CDR2 FQGNSA. CDR3 in DNA: TGTGCCAGCAGCTTAGCTGTCATTTCACCCCTCCACTTT. Protein product: CASSLAVISPLHF.

The V gene is TRBV25-1, the J gene TRBJ2-5; 9 nucleotides line up with TRBD1. Trimming at V came to 1 base and at J to 2 bases, leaving 14 bases not matched to a gene. Looked up from germline, CDR1 is MGHDK and CDR2 is SYGVNS. There are 19 residues in the CDR3. CDR3 DNA sequence: TGTGCCAGCAGTGAATCGTGGACAGGGGTGGCAAGACGACAAGAGACCCAGTACTTC. Residues: CASSESWTGVARRQETQYF.

The rearrangement links TRBV20-1 to TRBJ2-5; a weak D match, TRBD2 (5 bases). Germline CDR1 DFQATT, CDR2 SNEGSKA (reference sequence). The CDR3 covers 14 residues. CDR3 in amino acids: CGPGGGQYQETQYF. CDR3 nucleotide sequence: TGCGGACCGGGTGGAGGCCAGTACCAAGAGACCCAGTACTTC.

This clonotype was counted between two and nine times. The chain uses TRBV6-6 and TRBJ1-1, with D uncertain. Germline CDR1 reads MNHNY; CDR2 reads SVGAGI (reference sequence). The V end was cut by 8 bases, the J end by 3 bases, with 10 bases between. The CDR3 extends over 12 amino acids. The CDR3 region is CASRRIDTEAFF. For the CDR3, the DNA is TGTGCCAGCCGACGTATTGACACTGAAGCTTTCTTT.

DNA of the CDR3: TGTGCCAGCAGCTTAGGTGGGAGGGCTGAAGCTTTCTTT. It codes for CASSLGGRAEAFF. This chain joins TRBV7-9 and TRBJ1-1; no reliable D call. Trimming stripped 1 base from V and 6 bases from J, with 9 bases between. The CDR3 totals 13 residues. The germline V gene has CDR1 SEHNR and CDR2 FQNEAQ (reference sequence).

This clonotype was detected many times. The chain has TRBV9 and TRBJ2-3, with D perhaps matching TRBD2 (6 bases). The V end lost 7 bases, the J end lost 3 bases, and 18 bases lay between the germline ends. Germline values: CDR1 SGDLS, CDR2 YYNGEE. CDR3 length equals 15 residues. The CDR3, as DNA: TGTGCCAGCTCACCTATCGCGGGAAGGACAGATACGCAGTATTTT. Its translation is CASSPIAGRTDTQYF. Complete variable domain (other parts from reference TRBV9 and TRBJ2-3): DSGVTQTPKHLITATGQRVTLRCSPRSGDLSVYWYQQSLDQGLQFLIQYYNGEERAKGNILERFSAQQFPDLHSELNLSSLELGDSALYFCASSPIAGRTDTQYFGPGTRLTVL.

This clonotype was found a few times. The chain employs TRBV20-1 and TRBJ2-3; maybe TRBD1 (6 bases). Looked up from germline, CDR1 is DFQATT and CDR2 is SNEGSKA (reference sequence). V was clipped by 1 base and J by 1 base, with 9 bases between them. The CDR3 runs 14 residues. The CDR3 DNA follows: TGCAGTGCTAGAGGACAGGCGGGCACAGATACGCAGTATTTT. It is translated as CSARGQAGTDTQYF.

The CDR3 loop reads CASSSGAETQFF. The CDR3 coding sequence is TGTGCCAGCAGCTCCGGTGCAGAGACCCAGTTCTTC. V gene TRBV7-9 combines with J gene TRBJ2-5; no reliable D call. Matching the DNA end better, TRBJ2-1 makes the J call doubtful. The CDR3 runs to 12 residues. From germline, CDR1 is SEHNR and CDR2 FQNEAQ (reference sequence).

The chain links TRBV7-2 to TRBJ2-7; D is possibly TRBD2 (7 bases). The V gene's germline CDR1 is SGHTA and CDR2 FQGNSA. V was shortened by 1 base and J by 0 bases, with 10 bases between the two germline ends. The CDR3 covers 15 residues. In DNA form, the CDR3 reads TGTGCCAGCAGCTTAGGGGAGGGGGACTCCTACGAGCAGTACTTC. Amino acid sequence: CASSLGEGDSYEQYF.

The V call is TRBV20-1, the J call TRBJ1-1; TRBD1 agrees at 9 bases. V lost 2 bases to trimming and J lost 7 bases; unmatched junction nucleotides: 11. CDR3 length: 15 amino acids. Germline V gene lookup returns CDR1 DFQATT and CDR2 SNEGSKA (reference sequence). Written as DNA, the CDR3 is TGCAGTGCTAGATCAGCAGGACAGGGGAGTCATGAAGCTTTCTTT. Protein sequence: CSARSAGQGSHEAFF.

V is TRBV28 and J is TRBJ1-1; D is possibly TRBD1 (5 bases). With 1 base removed from V and 0 bases from J, the gap between germline ends came to 9 bases. The CDR3 is 15 amino acids. CDR1 MDHEN and CDR2 SYDVKM come from the germline V gene. As DNA, the CDR3 is TGTGCCAGCAGTTTATCAGGGAACTTGAACACTGAAGCTTTCTTT. Translated, it gives CASSLSGNLNTEAFF.

This chain uses TRBV7-2 with TRBJ2-5, with D perhaps TRBD2 (6 bases). This CDR3 comprises 15 residues. Looked up from germline, CDR1 is SGHTA and CDR2 is FQGNSA. Deletions cut 5 bases from V and 1 base from J, with 14 bases between. For the CDR3, the DNA is TGTGCCAGCAGCCCCGGGACTGCGCCCCAAGAGACCCAGTACTTC. This translates into CASSPGTAPQETQYF.

The chain couples TRBV29-1 to TRBJ1-2; no clear D gene. Germline V lookup: CDR1 SQVTM, CDR2 ANQGSEA. This CDR3 comprises 12 residues. V lost 6 bases and J 2 bases, leaving 10 bases between the germline ends. The DNA of the CDR3 is TGCAGCGTAAGGACGGACAACTATGGCTACACCTTC. Translated: CSVRTDNYGYTF.

This clonotype was detected only a few times. The gene calls are TRBV6-5 and TRBJ2-1; D ambiguous. Between the trimmed V and J ends, which lost 7 bases and 5 bases, there was a span of 9 bases. The CDR3 has 12 amino acids. CDR1 MNHEY and CDR2 SVGAGI come from the germline V gene. The CDR3 DNA is TGTGCCAGCACCAATGGGCACAATGAGCAGTTCTTC. This encodes CASTNGHNEQFF.

V usage is TRBV28 and J usage is TRBJ2-7; 8 bases agree with TRBD2. Germline lookup yields CDR1 MDHEN and CDR2 SYDVKM. The V and J ends lost 6 bases and 3 bases, in that order; junction bases with no gene match: 7. The CDR3 contains 14 residues. CDR3 sequence (DNA): TGTGCCAGCAGACCGGGAGGGGGTAACTACGAGCAGTACTTC. Protein product: CASRPGGGNYEQYF.

V gene TRBV6-5 combines with J gene TRBJ2-3; D unclear. This CDR3 has 14 amino acids. CDR1 MNHEY and CDR2 SVGAGI come from the germline V gene. Trimming took 2 bases from V and 4 from J, leaving 10 bases between them. DNA of the CDR3: TGTGCCAGCAGTTACGGTCCGAATGCAGATACGCAGTATTTT. Residues: CASSYGPNADTQYF.

The rearrangement uses TRBV25-1 and TRBJ2-7, with D perhaps TRBD2 (6 bases). V lost 6 bases and J 4 bases, leaving 25 bases between the germline ends. This CDR3 is built from 17 residues. Germline V CDR1 and CDR2: MGHDK, SYGVNS. CDR3 region: CASRLREPREKSYEQYF. DNA of the CDR3: TGTGCCAGCAGACTCCGGGAGCCCCGAGAGAAAAGTTACGAGCAGTACTTC.

This clonotype has a handful of counts. The rearrangement joins TRBV14 to TRBJ1-6; 7 nucleotides agree with TRBD1. The V and J ends lost 4 bases and 7 bases, in that order; junction bases with no gene match: 7. CDR1 and CDR2 (germline): SGHDN, FVKESK. This CDR3 has 15 amino acids. The CDR3 DNA reads TGTGCCAGCAGCCCGGGACAGCGGTTGAATTCACCCCTCCACTTT. Translation gives CASSPGQRLNSPLHF.

The chain has TRBV11-2 and TRBJ1-2; no reliable D call. Between the trimmed V and J ends, which lost 5 bases and 0 bases, there was a span of 16 bases. From germline, CDR1 is SGHAT and CDR2 FQNNGV. There are 16 residues in the CDR3. The CDR3 loop is CASSDSGLLSNYGYTF. CDR3 DNA: TGTGCCAGCAGCGATTCTGGGCTGTTATCTAACTATGGCTACACCTTC.

The V gene is TRBV20-1, the J gene TRBJ2-7; TRBD2 agrees at 8 bases. From germline, CDR1 is DFQATT and CDR2 SNEGSKA (reference sequence). The CDR3 totals 15 residues. V was clipped by 4 bases and J by 1 base; unmatched bases: 9. CDR3 loop: CSAKRSGGSSYEQYF. The CDR3 DNA is TGCAGTGCTAAACGGAGCGGGGGAAGTTCCTACGAGCAGTACTTC.

The chain carries TRBV6-5 and TRBJ2-7; D is uncertain. In germline, CDR1 is MNHEY, CDR2 SVGAGI. This CDR3 comprises 16 residues. The ends were cut back, 0 bases at V and 4 bases at J, with 16 bases in the middle. The DNA of the CDR3 is TGTGCCAGCAGTTACTCCACCGGATCACCGTTATACGAGCAGTACTTC. Translation: CASSYSTGSPLYEQYF.

This chain links TRBV11-2 with TRBJ2-1; 9 bases line up with TRBD2. Germline V gene sequence: CDR1 SGHAT, CDR2 FQNNGV. The CDR3 totals 14 residues. The ends lost 3 bases at V and 9 bases at J; junction bases unmatched: 6. The CDR3 loop is CASSLASGAGEQFF. DNA for the CDR3: TGTGCCAGCAGCTTGGCTAGCGGGGCGGGTGAGCAGTTCTTC.

The chain is built from TRBV20-1 and TRBJ1-5, with TRBD1 as a possible D gene (6 bases). The CDR3 is 17 residues long. Looked up from germline, CDR1 is DFQATT and CDR2 is SNEGSKA (reference sequence). Trimming cost V 1 base and J 6 bases, with 22 bases left between them. The CDR3 spells CSARGGTTGRTSQPQHF. In DNA form, the CDR3 reads TGCAGTGCTAGAGGGGGGACTACAGGGAGGACCAGTCAGCCCCAGCATTTT.

This clonotype appeared a few times. The J gene is TRBJ2-7, the V gene TRBV4-1, with a tentative D call TRBD2 (6 bases). The V end was cut by 3 bases, the J end by 2 bases, with 14 bases between. The CDR3 consists of 15 residues. Per the germline V gene, CDR1 is MGHRA and CDR2 is YSYEKL. CDR3 protein: CASSHGTGVAYEQYF. The CDR3 region has the DNA TGCGCCAGCAGCCACGGCACGGGGGTGGCCTACGAGCAGTACTTC.